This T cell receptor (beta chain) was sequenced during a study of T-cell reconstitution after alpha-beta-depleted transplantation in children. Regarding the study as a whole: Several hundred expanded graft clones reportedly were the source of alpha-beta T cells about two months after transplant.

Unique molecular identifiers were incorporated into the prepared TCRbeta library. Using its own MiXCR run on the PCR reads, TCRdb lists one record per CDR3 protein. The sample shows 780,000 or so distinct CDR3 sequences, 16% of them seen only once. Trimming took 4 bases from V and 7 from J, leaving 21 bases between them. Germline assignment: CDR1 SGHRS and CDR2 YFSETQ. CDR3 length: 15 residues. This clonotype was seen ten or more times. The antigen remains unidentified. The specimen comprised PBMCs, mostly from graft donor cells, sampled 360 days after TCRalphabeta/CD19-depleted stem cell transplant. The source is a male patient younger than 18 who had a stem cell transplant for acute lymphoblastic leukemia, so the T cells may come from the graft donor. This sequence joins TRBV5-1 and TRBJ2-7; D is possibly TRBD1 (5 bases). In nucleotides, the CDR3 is TGCGCCAGCAGCGGACCTGGGGCAGGGAACAGGGAGCAGTACTTC. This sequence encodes CASSGPGAGNREQYF.